One sample yielded the 11 T cell receptor beta chains listed below, sequenced in a study of cytotoxic CD8 clonotypes in ibrutinib-treated CLL (dated by TCRdb to the early 2020s). The intended sense of this specimen's time point label: approximately twelve months on ibrutinib. Library construction relied on the immunoSEQ multiplex PCR assay. In TCRdb, the immuneACCESS table is reduced to in-frame sequences with V and J assigned. These tables do not hold every clone; where another copy was compared, an unresolved V gene accounts for under half, and the others remain unexplained. The sample contains just under 70,000 clones, about 63% of them found a single time. Clones ranked in the top ten supply roughly 5.7% of the sample. Sequenced here: PBMCs, sampled after 12 months of ibrutinib treatment. The receptors were sampled from a human donor with chronic lymphocytic leukemia.

CDR3 nucleotide sequence: TGTGCCAGCAGCCAAAACAGACAGGGAAGGGGTGAAGCTTTCTTT. This codes for CASSQNRQGRGEAFF. V gene TRBV14 combines with J gene TRBJ1-1; 7 bases line up with TRBD1. The CDR3 is made up of 15 amino acids. From germline, CDR1 is SGHDN and CDR2 FVKESK. V lost 2 bases, J lost 7 bases, and 10 bases stayed unmatched. Complete variable domain (other parts from reference TRBV14 and TRBJ1-1): EAGVTQFPSHSVIEKGQTVTLRCDPISGHDNLYWYRRVMGKEIKFLLHFVKESKQDESGMPNNRFLAERTGGTYSTLKVQPAELEDSGVYFCASSQNRQGRGEAFFGQGTRLTVV.

The chain has TRBV6-1 and TRBJ2-1; 10 nucleotides match TRBD2. The CDR3 totals 15 residues. Unmatched junction bases numbered 7, after V lost 7 bases and J lost 4 bases. Germline V lookup: CDR1 MNHNS, CDR2 SASEGT. CDR3 DNA sequence: TGTGCCAGCATTTTGACTAGCGGGCCATACAATGAGCAGTTCTTC. It encodes CASILTSGPYNEQFF.

The rearrangement joins TRBV6-5 to TRBJ1-2; D is undetermined. V was shortened by 6 bases and J by 8 bases, with 19 bases between the two germline ends. This CDR3 is 14 amino acids long. The germline gives CDR1 MNHEY, CDR2 SVGAGI. CDR3 loop: CASSSSRAVRGYTF. In nucleotides, the CDR3 is TGTGCCAGCAGCTCATCCCGGGCGGTCAGGGGCTACACCTTC.

A single count supports this clone. The chain joins TRBV11-2 to TRBJ2-7; D possibly corresponds to TRBD1 (6 bases). V gave up 1 base and J gave up 3 bases, with 13 bases separating them. The CDR3 is 15 amino acids. Germline CDR1 and CDR2: SGHAT and FQNNGV. CDR3 region: CASSLVRDNYYEQYF. Here the CDR3 DNA reads TGTGCCAGCAGCTTAGTTAGGGACAACTACTACGAGCAGTACTTC.

In its sample, this clone was seen once. The chain links TRBV28 to TRBJ2-3, with a possible D match to TRBD2 (5 bases). Trimming removed 7 bases from V and 1 base from J, with 9 bases in between. The CDR3 is made up of 13 amino acids. Germline-derived CDR1 and CDR2 are MDHEN and SYDVKM. CDR3 nucleotide sequence: TGTGCCAGCAAAAACGGGGGCACAGATACGCAGTATTTT. Translation gives CASKNGGTDTQYF.

The rearrangement links TRBV30 to TRBJ1-1; D ambiguous. CDR3 length equals 13 residues. The V and J ends lost 3 bases and 5 bases respectively, with 13 bases between them. CDR1 is GTSNPN and CDR2 is SVGIG in the germline V gene (reference sequence). The CDR3 DNA reads as TGTGCCTGGAGCTCATTCACCGGGACTGAAGCTTTCTTT. This gives the protein CAWSSFTGTEAFF.

The chain recombines TRBV2 with TRBJ1-1, with D uncertain. Germline CDR1 is SNHLY and CDR2 is FYNNEI. This CDR3 is built from 12 residues. V was trimmed by 0 bases and J by 10 bases, leaving 9 bases between them. CDR3 protein: CASSEAWAGAFF. The CDR3, as DNA: TGTGCCAGCAGTGAAGCATGGGCCGGAGCTTTCTTT.

The chain carries TRBV11-2 and TRBJ1-4; perhaps TRBD1 as D (5 bases). Trimming shortened V by 5 bases and J by 6 bases, and 16 bases separated the two germline ends. CDR3 length: 15 amino acids. The V gene's germline CDR1 is SGHAT and CDR2 FQNNGV. The DNA of the CDR3 is TGTGCCAGCAGCCCCAGGACACGAAAGTATGAAAAACTGTTTTTT. This encodes CASSPRTRKYEKLFF. The complete variable domain, with remaining parts taken from reference TRBV11-2 and TRBJ1-4, reads EAGVAQSPRYKIIEKRQSVAFWCNPISGHATLYWYQQILGQGPKLLIQFQNNGVVDDSQLPKDRFSAERLKGVDSTLKIQPAKLEDSAVYLCASSPRTRKYEKLFFGSGTQLSVL.

The chain has TRBV5-4 and TRBJ2-6; unclear D gene. The length of the CDR3 is 14 residues. The V gene lost 3 bases and the J gene lost 0 bases, with 4 bases spanning the gap. CDR1 and CDR2 from the germline V gene are SGHNT and YYREEE (reference sequence). CDR3 in DNA: TGTGCCAGCAGCTGGGACTCTGGGGCCAACGTCCTGACTTTC. It yields the protein CASSWDSGANVLTF.

The chain couples TRBV5-1 to TRBJ1-2, with TRBD1 matching over 9 bases. The CDR3 has 15 residues. V shed 4 bases, J shed 8 bases, and the junction held 12 bases outside the gene matches. The germline gives CDR1 SGHRS, CDR2 YFSETQ. The CDR3 DNA reads TGCGCCAGCAGCCCGACACAGGGGGCGCTTTCCGGCTACACCTTC. Protein sequence: CASSPTQGALSGYTF.

In its sample, this clone was seen a few times. The rearrangement joins TRBV5-1 to TRBJ1-2; unclear D gene. The V gene lost 0 bases and the J gene lost 4 bases, with 10 bases spanning the gap. Germline CDR1 reads SGHRS; CDR2 reads YFSETQ. The CDR3 contains 14 residues. Here the CDR3 reads CASSLGSALYGYTF. CDR3 bases: TGCGCCAGCAGCTTGGGGTCAGCCCTCTATGGCTACACCTTC.